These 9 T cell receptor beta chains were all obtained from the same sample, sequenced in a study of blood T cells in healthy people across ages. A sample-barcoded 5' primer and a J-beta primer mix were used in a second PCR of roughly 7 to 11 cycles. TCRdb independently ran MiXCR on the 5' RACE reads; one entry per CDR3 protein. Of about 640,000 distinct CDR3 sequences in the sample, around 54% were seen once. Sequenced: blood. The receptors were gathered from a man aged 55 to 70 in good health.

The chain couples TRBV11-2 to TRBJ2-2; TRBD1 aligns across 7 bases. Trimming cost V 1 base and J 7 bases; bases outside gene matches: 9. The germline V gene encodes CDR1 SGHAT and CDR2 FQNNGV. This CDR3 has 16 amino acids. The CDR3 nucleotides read TGTGCCAGCAGCTTAGTGTCGACAGGGAAAGGCGGGGAGCTGTTTTTT. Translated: CASSLVSTGKGGELFF. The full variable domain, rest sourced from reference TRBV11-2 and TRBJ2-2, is EAGVAQSPRYKIIEKRQSVAFWCNPISGHATLYWYQQILGQGPKLLIQFQNNGVVDDSQLPKDRFSAERLKGVDSTLKIQPAKLEDSAVYLCASSLVSTGKGGELFFGEGSRLTVL.

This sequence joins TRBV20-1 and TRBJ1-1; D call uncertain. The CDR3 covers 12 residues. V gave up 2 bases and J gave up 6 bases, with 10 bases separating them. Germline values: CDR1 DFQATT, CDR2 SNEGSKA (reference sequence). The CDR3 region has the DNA TGCAGTGCTAGAAGGGAGACCCCTGAAGCTTTCTTT. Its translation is CSARRETPEAFF.

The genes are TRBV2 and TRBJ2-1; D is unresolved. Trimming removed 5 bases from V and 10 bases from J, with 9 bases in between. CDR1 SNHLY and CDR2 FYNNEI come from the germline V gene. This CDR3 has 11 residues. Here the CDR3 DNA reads TGTGCCAGCAGTAGGACCCCGGAGCAGTTCTTC. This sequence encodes CASSRTPEQFF.

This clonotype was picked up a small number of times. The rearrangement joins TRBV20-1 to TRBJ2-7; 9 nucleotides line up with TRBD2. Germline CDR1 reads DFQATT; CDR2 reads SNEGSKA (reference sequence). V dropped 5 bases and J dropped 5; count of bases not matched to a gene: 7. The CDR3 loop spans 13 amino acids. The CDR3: CSAPSSGGNEQYF. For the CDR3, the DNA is TGCAGTGCTCCCAGTAGCGGGGGAAACGAGCAGTACTTC.

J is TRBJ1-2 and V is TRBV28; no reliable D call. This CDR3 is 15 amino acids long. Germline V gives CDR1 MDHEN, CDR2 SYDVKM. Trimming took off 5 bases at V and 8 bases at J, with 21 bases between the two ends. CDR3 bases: TGTGCCAGCAGTACCCACACGGTCCCTTCGTTAGGCTACACCTTC. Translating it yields CASSTHTVPSLGYTF.

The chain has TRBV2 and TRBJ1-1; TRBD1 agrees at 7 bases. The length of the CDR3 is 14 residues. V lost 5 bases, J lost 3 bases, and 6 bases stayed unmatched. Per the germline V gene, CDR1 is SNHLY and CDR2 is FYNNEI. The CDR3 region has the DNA TGTGCCAGCAGTTTACAGGGGTCCCACACTGAAGCTTTCTTT. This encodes CASSLQGSHTEAFF.

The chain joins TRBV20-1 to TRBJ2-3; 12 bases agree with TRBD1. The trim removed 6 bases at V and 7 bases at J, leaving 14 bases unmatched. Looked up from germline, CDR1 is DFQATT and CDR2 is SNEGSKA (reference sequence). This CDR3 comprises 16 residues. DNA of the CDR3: TGCAGTGCCAAAAACACGGGACAGGGGGCCGGGAATACGCAGTATTTT. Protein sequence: CSAKNTGQGAGNTQYF.

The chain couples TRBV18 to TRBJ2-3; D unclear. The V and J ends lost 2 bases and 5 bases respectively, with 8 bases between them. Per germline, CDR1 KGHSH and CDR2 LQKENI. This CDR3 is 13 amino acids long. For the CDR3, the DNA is TGTGCCAGCTCACCAATCGCAGTAGATACGCAGTATTTT. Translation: CASSPIAVDTQYF. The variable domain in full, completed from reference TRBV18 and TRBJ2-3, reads NAGVMQNPRHLVRRRGQEARLRCSPMKGHSHVYWYRQLPEEGLKFMVYLQKENIIDESGMPKERFSAEFPKEGPSILRIQQVVRGDSAAYFCASSPIAVDTQYFGPGTRLTVL.

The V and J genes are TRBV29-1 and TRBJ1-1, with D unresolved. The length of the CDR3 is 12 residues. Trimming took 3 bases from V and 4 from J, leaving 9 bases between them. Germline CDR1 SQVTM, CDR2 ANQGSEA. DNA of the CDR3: TGCAGCGTTGATAGGGCCGGCACTGAAGCTTTCTTT. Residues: CSVDRAGTEAFF.